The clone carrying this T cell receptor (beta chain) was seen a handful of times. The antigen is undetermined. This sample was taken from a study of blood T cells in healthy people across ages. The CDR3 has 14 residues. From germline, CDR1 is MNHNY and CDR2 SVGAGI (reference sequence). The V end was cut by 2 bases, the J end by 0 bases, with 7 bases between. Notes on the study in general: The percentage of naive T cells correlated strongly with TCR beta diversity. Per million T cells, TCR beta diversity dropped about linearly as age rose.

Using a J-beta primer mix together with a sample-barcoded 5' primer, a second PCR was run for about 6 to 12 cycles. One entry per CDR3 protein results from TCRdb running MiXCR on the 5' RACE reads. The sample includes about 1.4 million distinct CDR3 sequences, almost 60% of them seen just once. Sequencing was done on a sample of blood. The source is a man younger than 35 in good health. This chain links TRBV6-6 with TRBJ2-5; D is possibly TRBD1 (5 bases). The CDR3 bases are TGTGCCAGCAGTTACGGGGCAGACCAAGAGACCCAGTACTTC. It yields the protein CASSYGADQETQYF.